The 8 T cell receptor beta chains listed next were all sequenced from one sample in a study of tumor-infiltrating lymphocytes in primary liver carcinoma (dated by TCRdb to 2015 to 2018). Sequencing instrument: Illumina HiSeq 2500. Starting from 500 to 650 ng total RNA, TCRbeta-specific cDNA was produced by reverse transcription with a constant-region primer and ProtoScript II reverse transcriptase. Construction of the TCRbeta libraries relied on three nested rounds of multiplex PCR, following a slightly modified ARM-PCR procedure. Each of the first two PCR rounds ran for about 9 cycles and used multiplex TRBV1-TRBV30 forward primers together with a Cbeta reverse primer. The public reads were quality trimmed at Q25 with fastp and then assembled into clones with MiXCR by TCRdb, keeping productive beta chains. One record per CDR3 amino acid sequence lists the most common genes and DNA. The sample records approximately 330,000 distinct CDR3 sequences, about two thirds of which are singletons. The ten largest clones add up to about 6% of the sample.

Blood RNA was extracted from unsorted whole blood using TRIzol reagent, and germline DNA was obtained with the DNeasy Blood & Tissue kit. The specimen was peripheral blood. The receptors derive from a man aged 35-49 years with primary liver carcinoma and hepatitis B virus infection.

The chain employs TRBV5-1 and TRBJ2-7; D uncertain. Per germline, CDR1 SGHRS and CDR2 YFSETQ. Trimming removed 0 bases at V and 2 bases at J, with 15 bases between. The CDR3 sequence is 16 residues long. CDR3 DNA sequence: TGCGCCAGCAGCTTGGCGGCAAACATGTCCACCTACGAGCAGTACTTC. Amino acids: CASSLAANMSTYEQYF.

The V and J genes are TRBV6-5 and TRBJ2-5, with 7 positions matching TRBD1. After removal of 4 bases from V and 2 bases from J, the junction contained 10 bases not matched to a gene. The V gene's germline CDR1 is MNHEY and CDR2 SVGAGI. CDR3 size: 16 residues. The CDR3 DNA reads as TGTGCCAGCAGTTCACAGGGGCATAGGGGGCAAGAGACCCAGTACTTC. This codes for CASSSQGHRGQETQYF.

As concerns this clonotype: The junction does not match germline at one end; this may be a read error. As DNA, the CDR3 is TGTGCCAGTAGCTTAGCAAGGGACGCCTACGAGCAGCACTTC. Its protein is CASSLARDAYEQHF. The rearrangement uses TRBV11-2 and TRBJ2-7; possibly TRBD1 or TRBD2 for D (5 bases each). The CDR3 sequence is 14 residues long. Germline values: CDR1 SGHAT, CDR2 FQNNGV.

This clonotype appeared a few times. The CDR3, as DNA: TGTGCCAGCAGTTACCCGAATCGAGGGACTACTTTTTCCAAAAACATTCAGTACTTC. Translating it yields CASSYPNRGTTFSKNIQYF. The chain uses TRBV6-2 or TRBV6-3 and TRBJ2-4, with 7 positions matching TRBD2. The CDR3 covers 19 residues. Germline lookup yields CDR1 MNHEY and CDR2 SVGEGT. The J segment lost 2 bases and the V segment lost 2 bases, leaving 15 bases of the junction unmatched.

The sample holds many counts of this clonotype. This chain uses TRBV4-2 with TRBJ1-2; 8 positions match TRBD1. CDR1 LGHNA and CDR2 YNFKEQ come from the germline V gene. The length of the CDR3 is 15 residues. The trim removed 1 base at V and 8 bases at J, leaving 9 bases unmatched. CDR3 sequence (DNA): TGTGCCAGCAGCCAAGGACAGGGGCCCACGGGAGGCTACACCTTC. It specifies CASSQGQGPTGGYTF.

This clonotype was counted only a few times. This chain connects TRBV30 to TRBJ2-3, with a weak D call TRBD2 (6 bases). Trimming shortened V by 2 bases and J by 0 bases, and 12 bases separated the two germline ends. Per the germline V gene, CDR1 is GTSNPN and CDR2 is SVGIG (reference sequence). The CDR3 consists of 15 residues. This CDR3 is CAWSSLGGSTDTQYF. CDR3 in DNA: TGTGCCTGGAGTTCCCTTGGGGGGAGCACAGATACGCAGTATTTT.

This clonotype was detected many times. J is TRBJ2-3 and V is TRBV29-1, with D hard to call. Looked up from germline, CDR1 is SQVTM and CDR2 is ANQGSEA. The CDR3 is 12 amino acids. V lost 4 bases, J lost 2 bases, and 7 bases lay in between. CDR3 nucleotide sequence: TGCAGCGTTGTGATTACCACAGATACGCAGTATTTT. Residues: CSVVITTDTQYF.

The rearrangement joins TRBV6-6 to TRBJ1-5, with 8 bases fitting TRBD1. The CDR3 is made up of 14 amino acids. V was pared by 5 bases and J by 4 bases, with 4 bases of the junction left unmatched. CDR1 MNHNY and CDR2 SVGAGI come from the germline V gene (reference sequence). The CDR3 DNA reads TGTGCCAGCAGTAGCCGGGACAGGAATCAGCCCCAGCATTTT. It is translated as CASSSRDRNQPQHF.